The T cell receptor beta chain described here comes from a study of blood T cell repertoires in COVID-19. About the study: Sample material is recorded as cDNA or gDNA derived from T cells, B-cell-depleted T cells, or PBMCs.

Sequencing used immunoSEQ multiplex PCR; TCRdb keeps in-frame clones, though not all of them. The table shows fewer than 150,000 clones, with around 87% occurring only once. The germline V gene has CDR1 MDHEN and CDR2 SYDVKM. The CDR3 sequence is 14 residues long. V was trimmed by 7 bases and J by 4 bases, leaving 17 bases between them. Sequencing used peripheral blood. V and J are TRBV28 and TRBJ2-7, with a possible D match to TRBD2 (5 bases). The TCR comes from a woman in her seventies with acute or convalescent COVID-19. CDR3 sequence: CASMVDSGYYEQYF. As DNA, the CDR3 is TGTGCCAGCATGGTGGACTCCGGCTATTACGAGCAGTACTTC.